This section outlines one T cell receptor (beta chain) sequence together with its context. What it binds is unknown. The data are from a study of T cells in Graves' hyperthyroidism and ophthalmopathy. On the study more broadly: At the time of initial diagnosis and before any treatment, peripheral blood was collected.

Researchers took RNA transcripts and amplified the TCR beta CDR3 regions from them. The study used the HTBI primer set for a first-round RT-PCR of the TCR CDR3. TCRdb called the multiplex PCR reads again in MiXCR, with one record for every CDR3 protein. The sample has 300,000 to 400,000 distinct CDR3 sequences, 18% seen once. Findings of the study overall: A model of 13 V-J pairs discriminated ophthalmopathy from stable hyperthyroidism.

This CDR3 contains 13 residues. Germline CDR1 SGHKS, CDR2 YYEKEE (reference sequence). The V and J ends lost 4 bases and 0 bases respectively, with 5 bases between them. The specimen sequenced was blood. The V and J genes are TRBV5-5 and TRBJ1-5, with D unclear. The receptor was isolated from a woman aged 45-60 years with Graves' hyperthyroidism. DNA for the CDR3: TGTGCCAGCAGCCGTAATAGCAATCAGCCCCAGCATTTT. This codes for CASSRNSNQPQHF.